The entry that follows covers one TCR beta chain sequence. Antigen: not known. This record belongs to a study of Ad26.COV2.S vaccination and SARS-CoV-2 variants. As for the study in general: Donor participated within the Ad26.COV2.S arm of the COV1001 trial.

Treatment: around 19 received Ad26.COV2.S at low or high dose, single or two shots; about 5 received placebo; per-sample allocation not given. Repertoires come from day 63 after the first vaccine or placebo injection. General study findings and limits: A substantial breadth of spike-specific CD8+ and CD4+ T cell responses after vaccination has been reported.

The CDR3 is 14 residues long. V was cut by 5 bases and J by 2 bases, with 10 bases left in between. CDR1 is KGHDR and CDR2 is SFDVKD in the germline V gene. The data were produced by immunoSEQ multiplex PCR, yet TCRdb's version contains in-frame clones alone and is incomplete. This table has around 300,000 clones, approximately 87% appearing once. The chain carries TRBV24-1 and TRBJ2-3; D remains unclear. The origin of this receptor is a person between 18 and 59 years old who received the Ad26.COV2.S COVID-19 vaccine or a placebo. Sample: peripheral blood, taken in a trial of Ad26.COV2.S vaccine versus placebo. The CDR3, as DNA: TGTGCCACCAGTGGGTCATTCCCCACAGATACGCAGTATTTT. Translated: CATSGSFPTDTQYF.